A selection of T cell receptor beta chains follows, all from one sample in a study of regulatory T cells in long-lasting Graves disease. Via MiXCR, TCRdb re-called the multiplex PCR reads, giving one row per CDR3 protein. The sample contains around 500,000 distinct CDR3 sequences, less than 25% of which appear only once. The sample consisted of peripheral blood mononuclear cells (PBMCs), taken when the disease was refractory, from a patient treated with antithyroid drugs. These receptors were obtained from a female donor with Graves disease. CDR3s include the opening cysteine and the closing phenylalanine or tryptophan. D genes are given only for firm matches. Size tells how often a clone was seen (once, few, many) or the class of an expanded clone, and some rows leave it out.

CSARTRGQSNQPQHF,TGCAGTGCTAGAACCCGCGGACAGAGCAATCAGCCCCAGCATTTT,few,NA,TRBJ1-5,TRBV20-1
CAISESTGLPANYGYTF,TGTGCCATCAGTGAGTCGACAGGGCTCCCTGCTAACTATGGCTACACCTTC,NA,TRBD1,TRBJ1-2,TRBV10-3
CASSLAGLTLNTEAFF,TGTGCCAGCAGCTTAGCGGGACTCACTCTGAACACTGAAGCTTTCTTT,NA,NA,TRBJ1-1,TRBV11-2
CASSPMGNTIYF,TGTGCCAGCAGCCCTATGGGAAACACCATATATTTT,few,NA,TRBJ1-3,TRBV14
CASRDRGTEKLFF,TGTGCCAGTCGGGACAGGGGCACGGAAAAACTGTTTTTT,NA,TRBD1,TRBJ1-4,TRBV6-1
CASGPGQGLLTFF,TGCGCCAGCGGTCCGGGACAGGGGTTGTTAACTTTCTTT,few,TRBD1,TRBJ1-1,TRBV5-1
CSVQGAWNTEAFF,TGCAGTGTACAGGGGGCTTGGAACACTGAAGCTTTCTTT,many,TRBD1,TRBJ1-1,TRBV20-1
CASSQGLAGRLDTQYF,TGTGCCAGCAGCCAGGGACTAGCGGGAAGATTAGATACGCAGTATTTT,few,TRBD2,TRBJ2-3,TRBV11-2
CASSRTDSPLHF,TGTGCCAGCAGTCGCACCGATTCACCCCTCCACTTT,many,NA,TRBJ1-6,TRBV7-2
CASSYDRGGTDTQYF,TGTGCCAGCAGTTACGACAGGGGGGGCACAGATACGCAGTATTTT,NA,TRBD1,TRBJ2-3,TRBV7-2
CASSRLGDTEAFF,TGCGCCAGCTCCCGACTGGGGGACACTGAAGCTTTCTTT,NA,NA,TRBJ1-1,TRBV5-1
CASRTHKGGMNTEAFF,TGTGCCAGCAGGACACATAAAGGGGGCATGAACACTGAAGCTTTCTTT,many,TRBD1,TRBJ1-1,TRBV28
CASNRGNTGELFF,TGTGCCAGCAACAGAGGCAACACCGGGGAGCTGTTTTTT,NA,NA,TRBJ2-2,TRBV6-1
CASSREGVEQYF,TGTGCCAGCAGCCGCGAAGGGGTCGAGCAGTACTTC,many,NA,TRBJ2-7,TRBV11-2
CASSRDGFRSGANVLTF,TGTGCCAGCAGTAGGGACGGATTCCGCTCTGGGGCCAACGTCCTGACTTTC,many,NA,TRBJ2-6,TRBV27
CAIPIQGKDEQYF,TGTGCCATCCCAATACAGGGGAAGGACGAGCAGTACTTC,many,TRBD1,TRBJ2-7,TRBV6-1
CASSELVGTLTYEQYF,TGTGCCAGCAGTGAATTAGTAGGGACTTTAACCTACGAGCAGTACTTC,NA,NA,TRBJ2-7,TRBV6-1
CASSPAAGGGGYTF,TGTGCCAGCTCACCAGCAGCTGGAGGAGGCGGCTACACCTTC,many,NA,TRBJ1-2,TRBV18
CASSLAGYATDTQYF,TGTGCCAGCAGCTTAGCGGGTTACGCCACAGATACGCAGTATTTT,few,NA,TRBJ2-3,TRBV11-2
CASSVAPGAMETQYF,TGTGCCAGCAGCGTAGCTCCGGGGGCGATGGAGACCCAGTACTTC,many,NA,TRBJ2-5,TRBV9
CASSPTSLAEETQYF,TGTGCCAGCTCACCCACTTCGTTAGCGGAAGAGACCCAGTACTTC,few,NA,TRBJ2-5,TRBV18
CASSPSGRADEQFF,TGTGCCAGCAGCCCGAGCGGGAGGGCCGATGAGCAGTTCTTC,NA,TRBD2,TRBJ2-1,TRBV11-2
CASSPPNSAGNTEAFF,TGTGCCAGCTCACCACCGAATTCGGCAGGGAACACTGAAGCTTTCTTT,many,NA,TRBJ1-1,TRBV18
CASRRQLEAFF,TGTGCCAGCAGACGGCAGCTTGAAGCTTTCTTT,few,NA,TRBJ1-1,TRBV7-9
CAISGDRTYEQYF,TGTGCCATCAGTGGGGACAGAACCTACGAGCAGTACTTC,NA,TRBD1,TRBJ2-7,TRBV10-3
CASRRAGVAGVNTGELFF,TGCGCCAGCAGAAGGGCTGGTGTAGCGGGAGTAAACACCGGGGAGCTGTTTTTT,many,TRBD2,TRBJ2-2,TRBV5-1
CASSQAAPAGNTIYF,TGTGCCAGCAGCCAAGCGGCACCGGCTGGAAACACCATATATTTT,many,NA,TRBJ1-3,TRBV3-1
CSVEDRLGTGEPYEQYF,TGCAGCGTTGAAGACCGGTTGGGGACAGGGGAACCATACGAGCAGTACTTC,NA,TRBD1,TRBJ2-7,TRBV29-1
CASSFGGFDGYTF,TGCGCCAGCAGCTTTGGGGGGTTTGATGGCTACACCTTC,NA,NA,TRBJ1-2,TRBV5-1
CASTVQGRRDTGELFF,TGTGCCAGCACCGTCCAGGGGCGTAGAGACACCGGGGAGCTGTTTTTT,NA,NA,TRBJ2-2,TRBV2
CSVGDWEFQETQYF,TGCAGCGTTGGGGATTGGGAGTTCCAAGAGACCCAGTACTTC,many,NA,TRBJ2-5,TRBV29-1
CATSSQDGFQGHSNQPQHF,TGTGCCACCAGCAGCCAGGACGGTTTTCAGGGCCATAGCAATCAGCCCCAGCATTTT,NA,NA,TRBJ1-5,TRBV15
CASSQGDYFRETQYF,TGCGCCAGCAGCCAGGGGGACTATTTTAGAGAGACCCAGTACTTC,NA,TRBD2,TRBJ2-5,TRBV4-1
CASSPVFRAVGGYTF,TGTGCCAGCAGTCCCGTCTTTCGGGCGGTGGGTGGCTACACCTTC,many,NA,TRBJ1-2,TRBV12-3/TRBV12-4
CASRTTLTGGTYEQYF,TGTGCCAGCAGGACCACTCTTACCGGGGGCACCTACGAGCAGTACTTC,many,NA,TRBJ2-7,TRBV6-2/TRBV6-3
CSAREGQGTYEQYF,TGCAGTGCTAGAGAGGGACAGGGCACCTACGAGCAGTACTTC,many,TRBD1,TRBJ2-7,TRBV20-1
CASSFWCF,TGTGCCAGCAGCTTCTGGTGCTTC,few,NA,TRBJ2-7,TRBV7-3
CASSVLAGFSYEQYF,TGTGCCAGCAGTGTGCTAGCGGGATTCTCCTACGAGCAGTACTTC,NA,TRBD2,TRBJ2-7,TRBV6-1
CSVSGQQSYEQYF,TGCAGCGTCTCGGGACAGCAGTCCTACGAGCAGTACTTC,NA,TRBD1,TRBJ2-7,TRBV29-1
CASSLDPGTGHKGYTF,TGTGCCAGCAGCTTAGACCCCGGGACAGGGCATAAGGGCTACACCTTC,few,TRBD1,TRBJ1-2,TRBV7-2
CASSLHQGFYGYTF,TGTGCCAGCAGCTTACATCAGGGGTTCTATGGCTACACCTTC,NA,NA,TRBJ1-2,TRBV7-8
CASGPRGGSNTEAFF,TGTGCCAGCGGCCCGAGGGGGGGCTCAAACACTGAAGCTTTCTTT,NA,NA,TRBJ1-1,TRBV27
CASRMGADTEAFF,TGTGCCAGCAGGATGGGGGCGGACACTGAAGCTTTCTTT,few,NA,TRBJ1-1,TRBV6-1
CASRRSTYEQYF,TGTGCCAGTCGGCGGTCGACCTACGAGCAGTACTTC,few,NA,TRBJ2-7,TRBV12-3/TRBV12-4
CASSRRGQGRDTEALF,TGTGCCAGCAGCCGCCGGGGACAGGGAAGGGACACTGAAGCTCTCTTT,few,TRBD1,TRBJ1-1,TRBV3-1